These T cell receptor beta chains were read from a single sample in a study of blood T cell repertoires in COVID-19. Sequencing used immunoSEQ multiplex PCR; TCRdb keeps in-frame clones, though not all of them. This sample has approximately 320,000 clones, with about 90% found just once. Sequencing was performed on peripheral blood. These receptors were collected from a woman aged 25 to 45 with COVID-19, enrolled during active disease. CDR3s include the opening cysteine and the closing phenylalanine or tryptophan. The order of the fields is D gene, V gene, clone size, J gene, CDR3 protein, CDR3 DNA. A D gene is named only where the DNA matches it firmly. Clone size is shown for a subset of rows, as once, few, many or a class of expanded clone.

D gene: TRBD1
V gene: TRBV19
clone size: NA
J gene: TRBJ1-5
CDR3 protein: CASSVTGGQPQHF
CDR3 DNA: TGTGCCAGTAGTGTGACAGGGGGCCAGCCCCAGCATTTT

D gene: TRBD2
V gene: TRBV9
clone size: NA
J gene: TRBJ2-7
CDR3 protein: CASARSGGAPEQYF
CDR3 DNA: TGTGCCAGCGCCCGGTCCGGGGGGGCCCCCGAGCAGTACTTC

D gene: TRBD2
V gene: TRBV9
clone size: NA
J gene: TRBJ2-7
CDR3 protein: CASSVDAGGASYEQYF
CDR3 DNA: TGTGCCAGCAGCGTAGATGCGGGGGGGGCGTCCTACGAGCAGTACTTC

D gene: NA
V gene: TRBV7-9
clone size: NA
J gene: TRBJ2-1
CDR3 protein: CASSTRDTYGAHNEQFF
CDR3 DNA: TGTGCCAGCAGCACTCGGGACACCTACGGGGCCCACAATGAGCAGTTCTTC

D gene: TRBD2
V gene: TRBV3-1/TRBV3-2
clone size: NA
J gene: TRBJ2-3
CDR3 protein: CASRGGLAGTTDTQYF
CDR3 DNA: TGTGCCAGCAGAGGCGGACTAGCGGGGACTACAGATACGCAGTATTTT

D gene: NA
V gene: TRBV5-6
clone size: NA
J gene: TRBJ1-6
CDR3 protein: CASSNQGKANSPLHF
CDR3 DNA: TGTGCCAGCAGCAACCAGGGGAAGGCTAATTCACCCCTCCACTTT

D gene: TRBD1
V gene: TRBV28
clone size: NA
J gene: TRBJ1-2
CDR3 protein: CASSAGTGPYGYTF
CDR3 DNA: TGTGCCAGCAGTGCCGGGACAGGGCCCTATGGCTACACCTTC

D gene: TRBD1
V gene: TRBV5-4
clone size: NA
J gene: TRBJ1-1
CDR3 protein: CASSSGQQNTEAFF
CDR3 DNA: TGTGCCAGCAGCTCGGGACAGCAGAACACTGAAGCTTTCTTT

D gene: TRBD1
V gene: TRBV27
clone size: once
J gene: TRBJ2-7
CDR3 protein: CASRPDRAREQYF
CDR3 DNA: TGTGCCAGCCGCCCGGACAGGGCAAGGGAGCAGTACTTC

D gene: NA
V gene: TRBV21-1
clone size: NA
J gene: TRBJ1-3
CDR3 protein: CASSKETRSGQGRDAERNTIYF
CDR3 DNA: TGTGCCAGCAGCAAAGAGACACGGTCGGGACAGGGGCGGGATGCGGAGAGAAACACCATATATTTT

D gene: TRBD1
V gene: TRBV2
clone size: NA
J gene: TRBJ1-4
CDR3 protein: CASSSIGQGGEKLFF
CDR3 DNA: TGTGCCAGCAGCTCTATAGGACAGGGCGGTGAAAAACTGTTTTTT

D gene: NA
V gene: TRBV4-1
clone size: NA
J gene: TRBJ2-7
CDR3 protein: CASSQPGANPYEQYF
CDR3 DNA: TGCGCCAGCAGCCAACCGGGAGCCAACCCCTACGAGCAGTACTTC

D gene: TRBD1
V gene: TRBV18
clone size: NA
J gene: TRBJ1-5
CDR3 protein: CASSTGQGLGQPQHF
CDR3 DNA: TGTGCCAGCTCAACGGGACAGGGTCTTGGTCAGCCCCAGCATTTT

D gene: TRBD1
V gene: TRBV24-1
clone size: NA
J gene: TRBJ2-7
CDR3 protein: CATSDPGTGAEEQYF
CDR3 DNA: TGTGCCACCAGTGACCCTGGGACAGGGGCTGAAGAGCAGTACTTC